The 2 T cell receptor beta chains reported below all come from one sample, sequenced in a study of CD8 T cells in ankylosing spondylitis. MiXCR, run by TCRdb on the 5' RACE reads, gives a single entry per CDR3 protein. Altogether approximately 35,000 distinct CDR3 sequences are present, approximately 15% being singletons, with the ten largest covering more than 30%. The sequenced material came from blood. These receptor sequences come from a male donor with ankylosing spondylitis or in good health (not recorded which).

The chain combines TRBV11-2 with TRBJ2-1, with a tentative D call TRBD1 (6 bases). V lost 5 bases, J lost 12 bases, and 11 bases lay in between. Per germline, CDR1 SGHAT and CDR2 FQNNGV. This CDR3 region has 11 residues. DNA of the CDR3: TGTGCCAGCAGCCCCGGGACAATGCAGTTCTTC. It is translated as CASSPGTMQFF.

This clonotype came up once. The chain carries TRBV29-1 and TRBJ1-4; D is unresolved. This CDR3 is built from 11 residues. V lost 4 bases, J lost 7 bases, and 7 bases lay in between. From germline, CDR1 is SQVTM and CDR2 ANQGSEA. The CDR3 sequence: CSVVLFEKLFF. The CDR3 coding sequence is TGCAGCGTTGTCCTCTTTGAAAAACTGTTTTTT.